The rows below give T cell receptor beta chains drawn from one sample of a study of T cell changes during pregnancy in multiple sclerosis. Measured with immunoSEQ multiplex PCR; TCRdb has only the in-frame clones, and not every one. The sample yields some 53,000 clones, almost 95% seen once. Sample: CD4+ T cells from peripheral blood mononuclear cells, taken in the third trimester of pregnancy. These receptors all come from a female donor with multiple sclerosis, enrolled in a pregnancy study. Both conserved end residues are part of each CDR3. The order of the fields is V gene, J gene, D gene, clone size, CDR3 protein, CDR3 DNA. A D gene is named only where the DNA matches it firmly. Expanded clones get a size class; other rows say once, few or many, or leave the size out.

V gene: TRBV27
J gene: TRBJ2-4
D gene: .
clone size: .
CDR3 protein: CASSPLEEAKNIQYF
CDR3 DNA: TGTGCCAGCAGTCCCCTAGAGGAGGCCAAAAACATTCAGTACTTC

V gene: TRBV18
J gene: TRBJ2-7
D gene: TRBD2
clone size: .
CDR3 protein: CASSRGGSAYEQYF
CDR3 DNA: TGTGCCAGCTCACGGGGGGGTTCAGCCTACGAGCAGTACTTC

V gene: TRBV7-2
J gene: TRBJ2-1
D gene: TRBD1
clone size: .
CDR3 protein: CASSPLGTGLNEQFF
CDR3 DNA: TGTGCCAGCAGCCCACTTGGGACAGGGCTAAATGAGCAGTTCTTC

V gene: TRBV23-1
J gene: TRBJ1-5
D gene: .
clone size: .
CDR3 protein: CASSQFFGVAINQPQHF
CDR3 DNA: TGCGCCAGCAGTCAATTTTTCGGGGTTGCCATCAATCAGCCCCAGCATTTT

V gene: TRBV5-1
J gene: TRBJ1-4
D gene: TRBD1
clone size: .
CDR3 protein: CASSATPTGGNEKLFF
CDR3 DNA: TGCGCCAGCAGCGCCACGCCGACAGGGGGCAATGAAAAACTGTTTTTT

V gene: TRBV5-4
J gene: TRBJ2-3
D gene: .
clone size: .
CDR3 protein: CASSALTGPTDTQYF
CDR3 DNA: TGTGCCAGCAGCGCCCTGACAGGCCCCACAGATACGCAGTATTTT

V gene: TRBV28
J gene: TRBJ1-5
D gene: .
clone size: .
CDR3 protein: CASSLVTGLSNQPQHF
CDR3 DNA: TGTGCCAGCAGTTTAGTCACAGGGCTTAGCAATCAGCCCCAGCATTTT

V gene: TRBV5-1
J gene: TRBJ2-7
D gene: .
clone size: .
CDR3 protein: CASTTGAGYEQYF
CDR3 DNA: TGCGCCAGCACCACGGGCGCAGGGTACGAGCAGTACTTC

V gene: TRBV5-1
J gene: TRBJ2-1
D gene: TRBD1
clone size: .
CDR3 protein: CASSLVGDRVYNEQFF
CDR3 DNA: TGCGCCAGCAGCTTGGTTGGGGACAGGGTCTACAATGAGCAGTTCTTC

V gene: TRBV19
J gene: TRBJ2-4
D gene: TRBD1
clone size: .
CDR3 protein: CASSLTGGKNIQYF
CDR3 DNA: TGTGCCAGTAGTCTGACAGGGGGCAAAAACATTCAGTACTTC

V gene: TRBV19
J gene: TRBJ1-2
D gene: TRBD1
clone size: .
CDR3 protein: CASSARDRVRYTF
CDR3 DNA: TGTGCCAGTAGTGCCCGGGACAGGGTACGCTACACCTTC

V gene: TRBV11-3
J gene: TRBJ1-1
D gene: TRBD1
clone size: .
CDR3 protein: CASSWGQGFEAFF
CDR3 DNA: TGTGCCAGCAGTTGGGGACAGGGGTTTGAAGCTTTCTTT

V gene: TRBV10-3
J gene: TRBJ1-1
D gene: .
clone size: .
CDR3 protein: CAISEGGSPPEAFF
CDR3 DNA: TGTGCCATCAGTGAGGGGGGGTCCCCACCTGAAGCTTTCTTT

V gene: TRBV7-8
J gene: TRBJ2-1
D gene: TRBD2
clone size: .
CDR3 protein: CASSLPGTSVSPVDEQFF
CDR3 DNA: TGTGCCAGCAGCTTACCCGGGACTAGCGTATCTCCCGTCGATGAGCAGTTCTTC

V gene: TRBV5-1
J gene: TRBJ2-2
D gene: .
clone size: .
CDR3 protein: CASSLELRTNTGELFF
CDR3 DNA: TGCGCCAGCAGCTTGGAATTGCGGACGAACACCGGGGAGCTGTTTTTT

V gene: TRBV30
J gene: TRBJ1-2
D gene: .
clone size: .
CDR3 protein: CAWSVRRGGYGYTF
CDR3 DNA: TGTGCCTGGAGTGTACGGAGGGGGGGCTATGGCTACACCTTC

V gene: TRBV4-2
J gene: TRBJ2-2
D gene: .
clone size: .
CDR3 protein: CASSQEEGTGELFF
CDR3 DNA: TGTGCCAGCAGCCAAGAAGAGGGCACCGGGGAGCTGTTTTTT

V gene: TRBV7-2
J gene: TRBJ1-2
D gene: TRBD1
clone size: .
CDR3 protein: CASSYDRGRYGYTF
CDR3 DNA: TGTGCCAGCAGTTACGACAGGGGACGGTATGGCTACACCTTC

V gene: TRBV7-8
J gene: TRBJ1-5
D gene: TRBD1
clone size: .
CDR3 protein: CASSDRDQPQHF
CDR3 DNA: TGTGCCAGCAGCGACAGGGATCAGCCCCAGCATTTT

V gene: TRBV4-1
J gene: TRBJ2-7
D gene: TRBD1
clone size: .
CDR3 protein: CASSQTPGQGRREQYF
CDR3 DNA: TGCGCCAGCAGCCAAACCCCGGGACAGGGGCGGCGCGAGCAGTACTTC

V gene: TRBV30
J gene: TRBJ1-5
D gene: .
clone size: .
CDR3 protein: CAWSPQGGWGQPQHF
CDR3 DNA: TGTGCCTGGAGCCCCCAGGGAGGTTGGGGTCAGCCCCAGCATTTT

V gene: TRBV30
J gene: TRBJ2-3
D gene: .
clone size: .
CDR3 protein: CAWSAGVADTQYF
CDR3 DNA: TGTGCCTGGAGTGCGGGAGTAGCAGATACGCAGTATTTT

V gene: TRBV2
J gene: TRBJ2-1
D gene: TRBD2
clone size: .
CDR3 protein: CASRASGFEQFF
CDR3 DNA: TGTGCCAGCAGGGCTAGCGGGTTTGAGCAGTTCTTC

V gene: TRBV29-1
J gene: TRBJ1-5
D gene: .
clone size: .
CDR3 protein: CSVVNRFGQPQHF
CDR3 DNA: TGCAGCGTTGTGAACAGGTTCGGACAGCCCCAGCATTTT

V gene: TRBV11-2
J gene: TRBJ1-1
D gene: TRBD1
clone size: .
CDR3 protein: CASSLAAGGNTEAFF
CDR3 DNA: TGTGCCAGCAGCTTAGCAGCAGGGGGGAACACTGAAGCTTTCTTT

V gene: TRBV7-9
J gene: TRBJ2-5
D gene: TRBD2
clone size: .
CDR3 protein: CASSPSSGVQETQYF
CDR3 DNA: TGTGCCAGCAGCCCCTCAAGCGGGGTCCAAGAGACCCAGTACTTC

V gene: TRBV6-1
J gene: TRBJ1-5
D gene: .
clone size: .
CDR3 protein: CASSVPGVTYQPQHF
CDR3 DNA: TGTGCCAGCAGTGTCCCCGGGGTAACCTATCAGCCCCAGCATTTT

V gene: TRBV5-5
J gene: TRBJ2-2
D gene: TRBD2
clone size: .
CDR3 protein: CASSLRSGGDTGELFF
CDR3 DNA: TGTGCCAGCAGCTTACGGAGCGGGGGGGACACCGGGGAGCTGTTTTTT

V gene: TRBV29-1
J gene: TRBJ1-1
D gene: .
clone size: .
CDR3 protein: CSVARRDTEAFF
CDR3 DNA: TGCAGCGTTGCCAGGCGGGACACTGAAGCTTTCTTT

V gene: TRBV25-1
J gene: TRBJ1-2
D gene: .
clone size: .
CDR3 protein: CASSVLLGGGGHGYTF
CDR3 DNA: TGTGCCAGCAGTGTGCTCCTCGGCGGGGGGGGGCATGGCTACACCTTC

V gene: TRBV9
J gene: TRBJ1-1
D gene: .
clone size: .
CDR3 protein: CASSVSPNTEAFF
CDR3 DNA: TGTGCCAGCAGCGTAAGCCCGAACACTGAAGCTTTCTTT

V gene: TRBV7-7
J gene: TRBJ2-2
D gene: TRBD2
clone size: .
CDR3 protein: CASSLTRGAGELFF
CDR3 DNA: TGTGCCAGCAGCTTAACCCGGGGGGCCGGGGAGCTGTTTTTT

V gene: TRBV7-8
J gene: TRBJ1-4
D gene: .
clone size: few
CDR3 protein: CASSLGGGNSEKLFF
CDR3 DNA: TGTGCCAGCAGCTTAGGGGGGGGGAATAGCGAAAAACTGTTTTTT

V gene: TRBV6-5
J gene: TRBJ1-2
D gene: .
clone size: .
CDR3 protein: CASSPDRAYGYTF
CDR3 DNA: TGTGCCAGCAGCCCCGACAGAGCTTATGGCTACACCTTC

V gene: TRBV5-4
J gene: TRBJ2-1
D gene: TRBD2
clone size: .
CDR3 protein: CASSLGSGGAGNEQFF
CDR3 DNA: TGTGCCAGCAGCTTGGGCAGCGGGGGGGCTGGGAATGAGCAGTTCTTC

V gene: TRBV10-1
J gene: TRBJ2-1
D gene: .
clone size: .
CDR3 protein: CASSFSGTTYNEQFF
CDR3 DNA: TGCGCCAGCAGCTTTAGCGGCACCACCTACAATGAGCAGTTCTTC

V gene: TRBV29-1
J gene: TRBJ1-1
D gene: TRBD1
clone size: .
CDR3 protein: CSVDLGTGGYKAFF
CDR3 DNA: TGCAGCGTTGATCTCGGGACAGGGGGTTATAAAGCTTTCTTT

V gene: TRBV6-1
J gene: TRBJ2-5
D gene: .
clone size: .
CDR3 protein: CASRITLGGETQYF
CDR3 DNA: TGTGCCAGCAGGATCACACTCGGGGGAGAGACCCAGTACTTC

V gene: TRBV5-1
J gene: TRBJ2-5
D gene: TRBD2
clone size: .
CDR3 protein: CASSFRVASGQETQYF
CDR3 DNA: TGCGCCAGCAGCTTTAGGGTCGCTAGCGGCCAAGAGACCCAGTACTTC

V gene: TRBV15
J gene: TRBJ1-2
D gene: .
clone size: once
CDR3 protein: CATSRDRGSYGYTF
CDR3 DNA: TGTGCCACCAGCAGAGATCGGGGGAGCTATGGCTACACCTTC

V gene: TRBV6-5
J gene: TRBJ1-1
D gene: .
clone size: .
CDR3 protein: CASSYHSKSDTEAFF
CDR3 DNA: TGTGCCAGCAGTTACCATTCCAAATCGGACACTGAAGCTTTCTTT

V gene: TRBV4-2
J gene: TRBJ2-5
D gene: TRBD2
clone size: .
CDR3 protein: CASSQDLAVETQYF
CDR3 DNA: TGTGCCAGCAGCCAAGATCTAGCGGTAGAGACCCAGTACTTC

V gene: TRBV6-5
J gene: TRBJ1-3
D gene: TRBD1
clone size: .
CDR3 protein: CASRGTGDAGNTIYF
CDR3 DNA: TGTGCCAGCAGGGGGACAGGGGATGCGGGAAACACCATATATTTT

V gene: TRBV2
J gene: TRBJ1-4
D gene: .
clone size: .
CDR3 protein: CASSDMGGLSEKLFF
CDR3 DNA: TGTGCCAGCAGTGATATGGGGGGATTAAGTGAAAAACTGTTTTTT

V gene: TRBV5-4
J gene: TRBJ2-1
D gene: TRBD1
clone size: .
CDR3 protein: CASSLTGADEQFF
CDR3 DNA: TGTGCCAGCAGCTTGACAGGGGCTGATGAGCAGTTCTTC

V gene: TRBV9
J gene: TRBJ2-3
D gene: .
clone size: .
CDR3 protein: CASSQSGQNTQYF
CDR3 DNA: TGTGCCAGCAGCCAATCGGGACAAAATACGCAGTATTTT

V gene: TRBV18
J gene: TRBJ2-2
D gene: TRBD1
clone size: .
CDR3 protein: CASSPTGGLTGELFF
CDR3 DNA: TGTGCCAGCTCACCTACAGGGGGTCTCACCGGGGAGCTGTTTTTT

V gene: TRBV19
J gene: TRBJ1-5
D gene: TRBD1
clone size: .
CDR3 protein: CASSIRRQGDQPQHF
CDR3 DNA: TGTGCCAGTAGTATACGAAGACAGGGCGATCAGCCCCAGCATTTT

V gene: TRBV6-5
J gene: TRBJ1-5
D gene: TRBD1
clone size: .
CDR3 protein: CASSPQGSGPQHF
CDR3 DNA: TGTGCCAGCAGTCCACAGGGGTCGGGGCCCCAGCATTTT

V gene: TRBV7-2
J gene: TRBJ1-1
D gene: TRBD1
clone size: .
CDR3 protein: CASSLRDRGNTEAFF
CDR3 DNA: TGTGCCAGCAGCTTAAGAGACAGGGGGAACACTGAAGCTTTCTTT

V gene: TRBV9
J gene: TRBJ2-2
D gene: .
clone size: .
CDR3 protein: CASSEQATAGELFF
CDR3 DNA: TGTGCCAGCAGCGAACAGGCGACTGCCGGGGAGCTGTTTTTT

V gene: TRBV10-3
J gene: TRBJ1-6
D gene: .
clone size: .
CDR3 protein: CAIRADSANSPLHF
CDR3 DNA: TGTGCCATCAGGGCGGACAGCGCGAATTCACCCCTCCACTTT

V gene: TRBV30
J gene: TRBJ2-1
D gene: .
clone size: .
CDR3 protein: CAWTSRRARFF
CDR3 DNA: TGTGCCTGGACTTCGAGGCGAGCGCGCTTCTTC

V gene: TRBV6-1
J gene: TRBJ1-1
D gene: .
clone size: once
CDR3 protein: CASRDGVMNTEAFF
CDR3 DNA: TGTGCCAGCAGGGACGGGGTAATGAACACTGAAGCTTTCTTT

V gene: TRBV7-9
J gene: TRBJ1-3
D gene: .
clone size: .
CDR3 protein: CASSLGASGNTIYF
CDR3 DNA: TGTGCCAGCAGCTTAGGGGCATCTGGAAACACCATATATTTT

V gene: TRBV2
J gene: TRBJ1-5
D gene: TRBD1
clone size: .
CDR3 protein: CASNGQGSGPQHF
CDR3 DNA: TGTGCCAGCAACGGACAGGGGTCGGGGCCCCAGCATTTT

V gene: TRBV10-3
J gene: TRBJ1-1
D gene: TRBD1
clone size: .
CDR3 protein: CAISDQVRGRNTEAFF
CDR3 DNA: TGTGCCATCAGTGACCAAGTGAGGGGGCGGAACACTGAAGCTTTCTTT

V gene: TRBV6-1
J gene: TRBJ2-7
D gene: TRBD1
clone size: .
CDR3 protein: CASRAGTGTSYEQYF
CDR3 DNA: TGTGCCAGCAGAGCCGGGACAGGGACCTCCTACGAGCAGTACTTC

V gene: TRBV10-3
J gene: TRBJ2-1
D gene: TRBD2
clone size: .
CDR3 protein: CAISRPGLAGLNNEQFF
CDR3 DNA: TGTGCCATCAGTCGGCCGGGACTAGCGGGGCTAAACAATGAGCAGTTCTTC